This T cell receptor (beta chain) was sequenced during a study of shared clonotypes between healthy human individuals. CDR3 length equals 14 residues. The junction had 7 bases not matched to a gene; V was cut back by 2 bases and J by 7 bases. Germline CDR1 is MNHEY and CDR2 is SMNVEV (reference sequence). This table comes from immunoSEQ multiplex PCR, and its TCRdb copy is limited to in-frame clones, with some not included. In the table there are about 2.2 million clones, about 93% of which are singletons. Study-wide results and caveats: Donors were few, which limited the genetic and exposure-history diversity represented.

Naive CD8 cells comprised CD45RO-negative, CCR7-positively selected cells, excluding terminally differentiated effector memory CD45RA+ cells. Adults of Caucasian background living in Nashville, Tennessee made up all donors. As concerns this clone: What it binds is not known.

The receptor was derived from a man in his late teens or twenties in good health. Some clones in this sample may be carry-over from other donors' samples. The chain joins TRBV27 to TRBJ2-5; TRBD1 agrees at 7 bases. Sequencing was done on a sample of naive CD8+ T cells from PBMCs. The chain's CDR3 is CASSLRGGLRTQYF. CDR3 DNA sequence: TGTGCCAGCAGTTTAAGAGGGGGCCTGAGGACCCAGTACTTC.